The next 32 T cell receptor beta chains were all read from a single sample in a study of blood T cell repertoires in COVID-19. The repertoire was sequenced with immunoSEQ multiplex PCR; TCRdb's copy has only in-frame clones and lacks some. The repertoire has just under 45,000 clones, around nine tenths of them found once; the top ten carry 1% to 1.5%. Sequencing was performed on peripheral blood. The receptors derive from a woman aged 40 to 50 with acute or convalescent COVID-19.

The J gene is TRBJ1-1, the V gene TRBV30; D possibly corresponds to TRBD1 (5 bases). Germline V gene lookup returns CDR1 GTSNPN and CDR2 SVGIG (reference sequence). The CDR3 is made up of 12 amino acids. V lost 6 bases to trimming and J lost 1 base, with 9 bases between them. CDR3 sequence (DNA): TGTGCCTGCTCGGACAAGAACACTGAAGCTTTCTTT. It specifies CACSDKNTEAFF.

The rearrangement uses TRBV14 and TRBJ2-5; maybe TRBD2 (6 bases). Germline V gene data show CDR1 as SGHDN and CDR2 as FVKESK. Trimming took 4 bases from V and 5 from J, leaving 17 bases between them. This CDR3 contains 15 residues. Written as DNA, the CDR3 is TGTGCCAGCAGCCCAGAATTTCGGGGGAGGGAGACCCAGTACTTC. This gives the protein CASSPEFRGRETQYF.

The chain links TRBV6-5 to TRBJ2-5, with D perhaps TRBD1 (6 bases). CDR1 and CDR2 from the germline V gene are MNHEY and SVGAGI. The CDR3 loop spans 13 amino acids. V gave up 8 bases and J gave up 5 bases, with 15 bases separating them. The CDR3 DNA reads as TGTGCCAGCTGGGACACCCTTGTGGAGACCCAGTACTTC. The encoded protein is CASWDTLVETQYF.

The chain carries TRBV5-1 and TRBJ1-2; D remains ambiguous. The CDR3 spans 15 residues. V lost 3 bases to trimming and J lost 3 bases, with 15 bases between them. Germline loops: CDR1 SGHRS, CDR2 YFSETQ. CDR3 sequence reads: CASSSLDFGDYGYTF. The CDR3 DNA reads TGCGCCAGCAGCTCCCTCGATTTCGGGGACTATGGCTACACCTTC.

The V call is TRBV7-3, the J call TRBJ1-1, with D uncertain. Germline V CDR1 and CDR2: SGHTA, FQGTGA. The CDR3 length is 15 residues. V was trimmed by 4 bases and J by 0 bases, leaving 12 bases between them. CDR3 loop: CASSSNGEMNTEAFF. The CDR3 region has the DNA TGTGCCAGCAGCTCGAACGGGGAGATGAACACTGAAGCTTTCTTT.

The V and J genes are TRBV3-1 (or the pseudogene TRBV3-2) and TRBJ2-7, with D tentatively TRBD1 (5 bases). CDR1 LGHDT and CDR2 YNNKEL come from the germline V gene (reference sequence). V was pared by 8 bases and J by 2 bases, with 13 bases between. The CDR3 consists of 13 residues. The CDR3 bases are TGTGCCAGCTTTATAGGGGCGACCTACGAGCAGTACTTC. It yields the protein CASFIGATYEQYF.

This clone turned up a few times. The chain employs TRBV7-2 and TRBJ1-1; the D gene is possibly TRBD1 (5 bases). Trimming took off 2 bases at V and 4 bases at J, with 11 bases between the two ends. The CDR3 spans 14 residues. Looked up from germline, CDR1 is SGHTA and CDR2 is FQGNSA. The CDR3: CASSLNARATEAFF. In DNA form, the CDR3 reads TGTGCCAGCAGCTTAAACGCCAGGGCCACTGAAGCTTTCTTT.

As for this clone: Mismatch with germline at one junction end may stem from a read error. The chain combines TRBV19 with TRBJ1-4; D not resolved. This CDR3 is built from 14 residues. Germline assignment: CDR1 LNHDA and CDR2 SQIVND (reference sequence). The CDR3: CASSIDLSNEKLFF. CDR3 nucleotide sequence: TGTGCCAGTAGTATCGATCTCTCTAACGAAAAACTGTTTTTT.

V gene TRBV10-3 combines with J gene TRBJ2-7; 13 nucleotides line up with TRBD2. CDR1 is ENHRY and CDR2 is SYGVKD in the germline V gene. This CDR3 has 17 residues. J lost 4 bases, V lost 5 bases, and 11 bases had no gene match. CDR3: CAISTRTSGSLGYEQYF. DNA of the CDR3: TGTGCCATCAGTACCCGGACTAGCGGGAGTTTGGGATACGAGCAGTACTTC.

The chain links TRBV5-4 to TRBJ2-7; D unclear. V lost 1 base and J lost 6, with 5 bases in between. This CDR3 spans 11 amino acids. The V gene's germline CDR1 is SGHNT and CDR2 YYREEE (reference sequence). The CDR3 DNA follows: TGTGCCAGCAGCTTGTACGGCGAGCAGTACTTC. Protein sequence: CASSLYGEQYF.

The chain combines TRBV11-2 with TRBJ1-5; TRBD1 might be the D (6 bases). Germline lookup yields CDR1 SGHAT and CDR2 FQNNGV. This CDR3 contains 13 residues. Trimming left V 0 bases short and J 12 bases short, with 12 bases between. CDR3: CASSLDRGGDQHF. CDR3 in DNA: TGTGCCAGCAGCTTAGATAGGGGGGGAGACCAGCATTTT.

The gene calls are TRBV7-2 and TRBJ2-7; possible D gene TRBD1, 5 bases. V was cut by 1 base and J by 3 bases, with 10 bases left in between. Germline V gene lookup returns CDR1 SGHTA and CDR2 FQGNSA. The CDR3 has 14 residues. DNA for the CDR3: TGTGCCAGCAGCTTAGACACAGGTCGCTACGAGCAGTACTTC. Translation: CASSLDTGRYEQYF. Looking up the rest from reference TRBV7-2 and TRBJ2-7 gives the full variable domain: GAGVSQSPSNKVTEKGKDVELRCDPISGHTALYWYRQSLGQGLEFLIYFQGNSAPDKSGLPSDRFSAERTGGSVSTLTIQRTQQEDSAVYLCASSLDTGRYEQYFGPGTRLTVT.

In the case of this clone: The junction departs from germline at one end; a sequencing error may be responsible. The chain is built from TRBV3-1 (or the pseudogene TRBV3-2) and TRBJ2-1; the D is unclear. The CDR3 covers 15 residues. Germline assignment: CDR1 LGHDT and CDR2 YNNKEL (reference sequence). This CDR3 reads CASSEDPSSYNEQFF. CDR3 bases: TGTGCCAGCAGCGAAGACCCGTCCTCCTACAATGAGCAGTTCTTC.

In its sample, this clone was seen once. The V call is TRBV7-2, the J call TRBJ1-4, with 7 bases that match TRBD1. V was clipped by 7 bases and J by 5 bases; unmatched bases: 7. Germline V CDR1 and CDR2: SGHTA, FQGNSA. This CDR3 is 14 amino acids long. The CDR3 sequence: CASTQGGQNEKLFF. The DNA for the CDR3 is TGTGCCAGCACCCAGGGGGGTCAAAATGAAAAACTGTTTTTT. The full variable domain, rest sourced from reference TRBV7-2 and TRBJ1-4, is GAGVSQSPSNKVTEKGKDVELRCDPISGHTALYWYRQSLGQGLEFLIYFQGNSAPDKSGLPSDRFSAERTGGSVSTLTIQRTQQEDSAVYLCASTQGGQNEKLFFGSGTQLSVL.

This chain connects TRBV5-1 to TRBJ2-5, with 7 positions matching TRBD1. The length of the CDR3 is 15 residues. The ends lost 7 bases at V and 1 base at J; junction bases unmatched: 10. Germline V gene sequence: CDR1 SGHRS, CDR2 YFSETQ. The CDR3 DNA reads TGCGCCAGCGGTCTACAGGGGTTGGGCCAAGAGACCCAGTACTTC. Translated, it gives CASGLQGLGQETQYF. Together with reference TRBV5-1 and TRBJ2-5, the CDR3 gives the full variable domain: KAGVTQTPRYLIKTRGQQVTLSCSPISGHRSVSWYQQTPGQGLQFLFEYFSETQRNKGNFPGRFSGRQFSNSRSEMNVSTLELGDSALYLCASGLQGLGQETQYFGPGTRLLVL.

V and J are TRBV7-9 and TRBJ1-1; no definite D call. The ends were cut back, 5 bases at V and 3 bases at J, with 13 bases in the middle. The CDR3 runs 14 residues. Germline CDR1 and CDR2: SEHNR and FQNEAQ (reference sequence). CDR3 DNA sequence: TGTGCCAGCAGCCTCCTACCCCGGGACACTGAAGCTTTCTTT. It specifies CASSLLPRDTEAFF.

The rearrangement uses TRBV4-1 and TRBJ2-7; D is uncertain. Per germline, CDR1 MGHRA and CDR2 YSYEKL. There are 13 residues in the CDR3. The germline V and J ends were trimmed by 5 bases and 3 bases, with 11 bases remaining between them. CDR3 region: CASSVTVDYEQYF. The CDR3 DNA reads TGCGCCAGCAGCGTAACGGTAGACTACGAGCAGTACTTC.

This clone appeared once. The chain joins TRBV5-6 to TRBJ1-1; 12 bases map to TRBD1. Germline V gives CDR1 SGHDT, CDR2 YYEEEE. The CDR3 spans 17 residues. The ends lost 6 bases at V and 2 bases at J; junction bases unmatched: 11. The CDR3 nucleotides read TGTGCCAGCACCAACACCCGGGACAGGGGGCAAAACACTGAAGCTTTCTTT. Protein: CASTNTRDRGQNTEAFF.

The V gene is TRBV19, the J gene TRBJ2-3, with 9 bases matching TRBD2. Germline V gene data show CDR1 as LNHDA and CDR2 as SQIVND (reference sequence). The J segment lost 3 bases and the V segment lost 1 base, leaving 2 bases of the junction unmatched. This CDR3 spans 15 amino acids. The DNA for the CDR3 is TGTGCCAGTAGTATAGTCCTAGCGGGAACAGATACGCAGTATTTT. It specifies CASSIVLAGTDTQYF.

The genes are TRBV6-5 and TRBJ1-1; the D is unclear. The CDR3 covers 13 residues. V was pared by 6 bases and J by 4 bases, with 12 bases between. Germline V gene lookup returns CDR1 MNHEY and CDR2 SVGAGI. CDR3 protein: CASSYGRGTEAFF. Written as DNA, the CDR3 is TGTGCCAGCAGCTACGGACGGGGCACTGAAGCTTTCTTT.

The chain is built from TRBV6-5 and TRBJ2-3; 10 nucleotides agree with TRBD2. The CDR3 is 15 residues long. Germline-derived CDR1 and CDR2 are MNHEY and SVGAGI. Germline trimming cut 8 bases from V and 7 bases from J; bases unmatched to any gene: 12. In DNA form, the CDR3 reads TGTGCCAGCTCAGATAGCGGGGGGTCCGAATATACGCAGTATTTT. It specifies CASSDSGGSEYTQYF.

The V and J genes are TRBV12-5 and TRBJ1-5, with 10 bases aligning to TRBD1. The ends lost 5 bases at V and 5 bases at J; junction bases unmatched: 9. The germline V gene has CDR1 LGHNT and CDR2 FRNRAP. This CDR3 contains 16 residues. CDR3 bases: TGTGCTAGTGGTGGCGGACAGGGGGTGGTCGATCAGCCCCAGCATTTT. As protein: CASGGGQGVVDQPQHF.

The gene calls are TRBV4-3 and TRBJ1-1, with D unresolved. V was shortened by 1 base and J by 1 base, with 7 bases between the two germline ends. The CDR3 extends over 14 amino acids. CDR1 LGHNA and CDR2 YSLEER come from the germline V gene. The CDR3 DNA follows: TGCGCCAGCAGCCAAGGCATGCGGAACACTGAAGCTTTCTTT. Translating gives CASSQGMRNTEAFF.

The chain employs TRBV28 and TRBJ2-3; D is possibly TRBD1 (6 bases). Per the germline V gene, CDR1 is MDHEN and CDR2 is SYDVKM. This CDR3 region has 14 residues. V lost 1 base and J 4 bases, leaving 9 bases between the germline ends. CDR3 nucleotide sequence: TGTGCCAGCAGTTTATTATCAGGGGCAGATACGCAGTATTTT. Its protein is CASSLLSGADTQYF.

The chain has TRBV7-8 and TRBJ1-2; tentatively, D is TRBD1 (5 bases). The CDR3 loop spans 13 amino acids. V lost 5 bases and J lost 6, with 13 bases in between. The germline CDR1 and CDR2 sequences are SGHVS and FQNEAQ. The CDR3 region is CASSLRQTDGYTF. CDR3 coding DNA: TGTGCCAGCAGCCTTAGACAGACTGATGGCTACACCTTC.

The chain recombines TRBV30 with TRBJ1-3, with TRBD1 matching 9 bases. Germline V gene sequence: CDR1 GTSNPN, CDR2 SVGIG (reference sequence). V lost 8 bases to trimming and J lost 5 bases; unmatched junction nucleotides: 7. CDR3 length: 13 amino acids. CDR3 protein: CAATGTGRNTIYF. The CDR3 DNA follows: TGTGCCGCCACCGGGACAGGGCGAAACACCATATATTTT.

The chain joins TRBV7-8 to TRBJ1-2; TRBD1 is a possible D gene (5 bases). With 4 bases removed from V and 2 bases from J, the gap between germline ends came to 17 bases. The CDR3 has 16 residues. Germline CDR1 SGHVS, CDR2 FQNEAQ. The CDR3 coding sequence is TGTGCCAGCAGCTCTTCGGCTGGGGGGGGGAACTATGGCTACACCTTC. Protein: CASSSSAGGGNYGYTF.

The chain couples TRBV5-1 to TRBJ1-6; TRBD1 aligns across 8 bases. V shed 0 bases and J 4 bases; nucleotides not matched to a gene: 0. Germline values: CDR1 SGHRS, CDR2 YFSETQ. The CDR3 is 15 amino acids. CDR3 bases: TGCGCCAGCAGCTTGGACAGGGGGTATAATTCACCCCTCCACTTT. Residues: CASSLDRGYNSPLHF.

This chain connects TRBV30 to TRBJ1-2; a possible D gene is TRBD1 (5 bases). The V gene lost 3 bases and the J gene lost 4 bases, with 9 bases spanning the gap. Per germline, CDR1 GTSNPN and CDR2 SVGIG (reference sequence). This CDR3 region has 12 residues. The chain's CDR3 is CAWRSGLYGYTF. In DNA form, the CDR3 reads TGTGCCTGGAGGTCAGGGCTCTATGGCTACACCTTC.

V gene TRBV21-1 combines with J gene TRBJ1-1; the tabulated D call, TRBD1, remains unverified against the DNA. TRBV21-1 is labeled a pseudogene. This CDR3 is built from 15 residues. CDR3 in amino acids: CASSIRQGLNTEAFF. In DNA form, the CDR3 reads TGTGCCAGCAGCATTCGACAGGGTCTGAACACTGAAGCTTTCTTT.

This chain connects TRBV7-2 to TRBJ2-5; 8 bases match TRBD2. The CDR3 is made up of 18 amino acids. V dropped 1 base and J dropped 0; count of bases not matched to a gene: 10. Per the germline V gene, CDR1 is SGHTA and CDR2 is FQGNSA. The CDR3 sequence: CASSLVGGGPTYQETQYF. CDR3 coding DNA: TGTGCCAGCAGCTTAGTTGGCGGGGGGCCGACGTACCAAGAGACCCAGTACTTC.

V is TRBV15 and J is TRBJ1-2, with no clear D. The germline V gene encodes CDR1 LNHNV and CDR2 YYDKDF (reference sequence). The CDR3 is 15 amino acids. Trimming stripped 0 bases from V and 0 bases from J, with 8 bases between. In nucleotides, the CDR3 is TGTGCCACCAGCAGAGATCGGAGTCCTAACTATGGCTACACCTTC. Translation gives CATSRDRSPNYGYTF.